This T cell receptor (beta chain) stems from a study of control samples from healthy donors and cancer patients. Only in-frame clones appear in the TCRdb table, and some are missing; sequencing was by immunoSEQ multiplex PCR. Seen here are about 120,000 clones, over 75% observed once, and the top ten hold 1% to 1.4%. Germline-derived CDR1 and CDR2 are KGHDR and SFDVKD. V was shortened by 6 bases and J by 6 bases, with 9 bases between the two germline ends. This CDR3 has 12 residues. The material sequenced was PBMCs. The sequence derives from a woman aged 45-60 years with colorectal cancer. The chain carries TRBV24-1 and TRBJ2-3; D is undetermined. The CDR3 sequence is CATSTSADTQYF. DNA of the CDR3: TGTGCCACCAGTACCTCGGCGGATACGCAGTATTTT.